Below are 18 T cell receptor beta chains sequenced from a single sample in a study of blood T cells in healthy people across ages. Sample-barcoded 5' priming and a J-beta primer mix drove a second PCR of about 7 to 11 cycles. TCRdb fed the 5' RACE reads into MiXCR, producing one record per CDR3 protein. The sample holds over 700,000 distinct CDR3 sequences; roughly 53% are singletons and the top ten take approximately 40%. Sequencing input: blood. These receptors came from an older man in good health.

The chain links TRBV20-1 to TRBJ1-2; D uncertain. Germline lookup yields CDR1 DFQATT and CDR2 SNEGSKA (reference sequence). The CDR3 consists of 11 residues. V lost 6 bases and J 8 bases, leaving 13 bases between the germline ends. The DNA of the CDR3 is TGCAGTGCCGATCCCCTGGCGGGCTACACCTTC. As protein: CSADPLAGYTF.

The rearrangement joins TRBV7-2 to TRBJ2-3; weak D call: TRBD2 (6 bases). Trimming shortened V by 5 bases and J by 4 bases, and 13 bases separated the two germline ends. Germline CDR1 SGHTA, CDR2 FQGNSA. This CDR3 contains 14 residues. The CDR3 DNA follows: TGTGCCAGCAGCCCACGGGAGAGCGCAGATACGCAGTATTTT. Protein sequence: CASSPRESADTQYF. Filled out from reference TRBV7-2 and TRBJ2-3, the complete variable domain reads GAGVSQSPSNKVTEKGKDVELRCDPISGHTALYWYRQSLGQGLEFLIYFQGNSAPDKSGLPSDRFSAERTGGSVSTLTIQRTQQEDSAVYLCASSPRESADTQYFGPGTRLTVL.

This clonotype was seen a few times. The chain couples TRBV7-9 to TRBJ2-1, with no clear D. The V end lost 0 bases, the J end lost 0 bases, and 12 bases lay between the germline ends. Germline CDR1 SEHNR, CDR2 FQNEAQ (reference sequence). This CDR3 contains 17 residues. The DNA of the CDR3 is TGTGCCAGCAGCTTAGCGCGCGGTCCAAGCTCCTACAATGAGCAGTTCTTC. It codes for CASSLARGPSSYNEQFF.

J is TRBJ1-1 and V is TRBV7-2; 7 bases fit TRBD1. V shed 2 bases, J shed 1 base, and the junction held 4 bases outside the gene matches. Looked up from germline, CDR1 is SGHTA and CDR2 is FQGNSA. The CDR3 runs 15 residues. CDR3 residues: CASSLYAGGNTEAFF. DNA for the CDR3: TGTGCCAGCAGCTTATACGCAGGGGGGAACACTGAAGCTTTCTTT.

In this sample, this clonotype turned up a few times. This rearrangement joins TRBV6-5 to TRBJ2-1; D perhaps matches TRBD2 (7 bases). Germline V gives CDR1 MNHEY, CDR2 SVGAGI. The CDR3 length is 16 residues. Between the trimmed V and J ends, which lost 2 bases and 4 bases, there was a span of 15 bases. The CDR3 loop reads CASSYVVGGGYNEQFF. CDR3 coding DNA: TGTGCCAGCAGTTACGTTGTGGGAGGGGGTTACAATGAGCAGTTCTTC.

There are a few counts of this clonotype. The chain's CDR3 is CSASHGGNTEAFF. CDR3 bases: TGCAGCGCCTCGCACGGGGGGAACACTGAAGCTTTCTTT. This chain links TRBV29-1 with TRBJ1-1, with D possibly matching TRBD1 (5 bases). The CDR3 length is 13 residues. V gave up 7 bases and J gave up 1 base, with 13 bases separating them. Germline CDR1 SQVTM, CDR2 ANQGSEA.

The V and J genes are TRBV6-5 and TRBJ1-6; 7 nucleotides line up with TRBD1. V was clipped by 2 bases and J by 8 bases; unmatched bases: 6. CDR1 and CDR2 from the germline V gene are MNHEY and SVGAGI. There are 15 residues in the CDR3. CDR3 loop: CASSYGGQWDSPLHF. The CDR3 nucleotides read TGTGCCAGCAGTTACGGGGGACAGTGGGATTCACCCCTCCACTTT.

In its sample, this clonotype was seen a few times. J is TRBJ2-3 and V is TRBV6-5, with D tentatively TRBD2 (6 bases). V lost 5 bases and J lost 14, with 23 bases in between. Germline V lookup: CDR1 MNHEY, CDR2 SVGAGI. The CDR3 spans 14 residues. In nucleotides, the CDR3 is TGTGCCAGCAGTCCCGGGGGTACGCACAGATACGCGTATTTT. As protein: CASSPGGTHRYAYF.

This clonotype was seen a handful of times. The chain links TRBV20-1 to TRBJ2-7; the D is unclear. The CDR3 length is 14 residues. CDR1 and CDR2 (germline): DFQATT, SNEGSKA (reference sequence). V lost 3 bases, J lost 3 bases, and 15 bases lay in between. Written as DNA, the CDR3 is TGCAGTGCTAGGTCGACCCCTGGCCTCTACGAGCAGTACTTC. It is translated as CSARSTPGLYEQYF.

The DNA for the CDR3 is TGTGCCAGCAGTTACGTCTCCAGGGTGAACACTGAAGCTTTCTTT. Amino acid sequence: CASSYVSRVNTEAFF. The chain links TRBV6-5 to TRBJ1-1, with D maybe TRBD1 (5 bases). The CDR3 extends over 15 amino acids. The germline gives CDR1 MNHEY, CDR2 SVGAGI. V lost 2 bases to trimming and J lost 0 bases, with 10 bases between them.

The gene calls are TRBV4-1 and TRBJ2-4; TRBD2 matches 12 bases. Judging by the DNA end, TRBJ2-7 fits better; the J call may be wrong. Germline V lookup: CDR1 MGHRA, CDR2 YSYEKL. The CDR3 has 15 residues. CDR3 in DNA: TGCGCCGGTAGCCAACCGACTAGCGGGAGAGTCGAGCAGTACTTC. As protein: CAGSQPTSGRVEQYF.

The V and J genes are TRBV5-1 and TRBJ1-5, with 10 nucleotides matching TRBD1. V lost 4 bases and J lost 8; bases outside the gene matches: 12. The CDR3 is made up of 16 amino acids. Germline-derived CDR1 and CDR2 are SGHRS and YFSETQ. CDR3 coding DNA: TGCGCCAGCAGCATTGATGGGACAGGGGCCTCAAAGCCCCAGCATTTT. This codes for CASSIDGTGASKPQHF.

This chain connects TRBV29-1 to TRBJ1-2; no clear D gene. CDR3 length: 11 amino acids. The germline V gene encodes CDR1 SQVTM and CDR2 ANQGSEA. The germline V and J ends were trimmed by 7 bases and 4 bases, with 10 bases remaining between them. CDR3 loop: CSARGFYGYTF. The CDR3 nucleotides are TGCAGCGCCCGGGGTTTCTATGGCTACACCTTC.

This clonotype was observed a handful of times. One end of the junction fails to match germline, which may point to a read error. The V call is TRBV7-7, the J call TRBJ2-5; D is uncertain. CDR1 is SSHAT, CDR2 FNYEAQ, per germline (reference sequence). The CDR3 runs 14 residues. The CDR3 here is CASSSASYQETQYF. CDR3 in DNA: TGTGCTAGCAGCTCAGCCTCGTACCAAGAGACCCAGTACTTC.

In DNA form, the CDR3 reads TGTGCCAGCACCCCGGGGGGCGGACCCTACAATGAGCAGTTCTTC. Protein sequence: CASTPGGGPYNEQFF. The chain recombines TRBV12-3 or TRBV12-4 with TRBJ2-1; D might be TRBD2 (7 bases). The germline V and J ends were trimmed by 7 bases and 2 bases, with 15 bases remaining between them. The CDR3 length is 15 residues.

The chain combines TRBV5-1 with TRBJ2-6; D may be TRBD2 (5 bases). The V end lost 3 bases, the J end lost 9 bases, and 7 bases lay between the germline ends. The CDR3 totals 12 residues. Per germline, CDR1 SGHRS and CDR2 YFSETQ. This CDR3 is CASSSRDNVLTF. The CDR3 DNA reads as TGCGCCAGCAGCTCCCGGGACAACGTCCTGACTTTC.

This clonotype was seen only a few times. CDR3 sequence: CASSQIRAHEQFF. The CDR3 coding sequence is TGCGCCAGCAGCCAAATTCGGGCCCATGAGCAGTTCTTC. The chain links TRBV5-1 to TRBJ2-1; D gene ambiguous. V gave up 4 bases and J gave up 8 bases, with 13 bases separating them. This CDR3 contains 13 residues. Germline V gene data show CDR1 as SGHRS and CDR2 as YFSETQ. The full variable domain, with the rest looked up from reference TRBV5-1 and TRBJ2-1, is KAGVTQTPRYLIKTRGQQVTLSCSPISGHRSVSWYQQTPGQGLQFLFEYFSETQRNKGNFPGRFSGRQFSNSRSEMNVSTLELGDSALYLCASSQIRAHEQFFGPGTRLTVL.

The V and J genes are TRBV9 and TRBJ2-7; D uncertain. Germline V gives CDR1 SGDLS, CDR2 YYNGEE. This CDR3 is 13 amino acids long. V shed 3 bases and J shed 7 bases, with 14 bases lying between them. The CDR3 here is CASSEGPYNEQYF. The CDR3 DNA follows: TGTGCCAGCAGCGAAGGCCCCTACAATGAGCAGTACTTC.